The present T cell receptor (beta chain) was sequenced within a study of blood T cells in healthy people across ages. Points from the study as a whole: Possibly confounding the expanded clonotype changes was the fact that donor CMV status was unknown.

Isolation yielded PBMCs, at least 6 million per sample, in every case. At least 5.5 micrograms of total RNA were extracted per sample. The table lists this clonotype with a few counts. Its antigen is still unknown. This may come from a read error, since a much larger clone is one base off. Primers used in a second PCR of roughly 7 to 12 cycles were a sample-barcoded 5' primer and a J-beta primer mix. The template-switch adaptor was a 5' adaptor with 12 random nucleotides. It tagged each cDNA molecule. A single record per CDR3 protein comes from TCRdb applying MiXCR to the 5' RACE reads. The profile shows about 640,000 distinct CDR3 sequences, around 31% of them singletons. This CDR3 comprises 14 residues. Germline values: CDR1 SGHTA, CDR2 FQGNSA. Unmatched junction bases numbered 7, after V lost 6 bases and J lost 9 bases.

This clonotype was sampled from a woman aged 80 or older in good health. The sequencing sample was made of blood. The V gene is TRBV7-2, the J gene TRBJ2-1, with 11 bases that match TRBD2. CDR3 protein: CASRHSGGAGEQFF. CDR3 coding DNA: TGTGCCAGCAGGCATAGCGGGGGGGCCGGTGAGCAGTTCTTC.